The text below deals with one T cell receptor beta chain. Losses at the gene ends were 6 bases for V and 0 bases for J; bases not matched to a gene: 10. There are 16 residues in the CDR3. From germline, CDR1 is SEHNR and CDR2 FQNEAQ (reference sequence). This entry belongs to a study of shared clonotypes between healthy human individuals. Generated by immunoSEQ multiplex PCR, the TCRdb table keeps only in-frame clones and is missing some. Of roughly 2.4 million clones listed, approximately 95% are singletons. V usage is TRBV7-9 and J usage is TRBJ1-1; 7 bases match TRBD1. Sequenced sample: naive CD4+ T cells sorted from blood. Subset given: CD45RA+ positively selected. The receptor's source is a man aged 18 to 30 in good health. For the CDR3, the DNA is TGTGCCAGCAGGGGTAGGACAGGAGGCATGAACACTGAAGCTTTCTTT. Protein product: CASRGRTGGMNTEAFF.